The entry below gives a single T cell receptor (beta chain) sequence along with its context. Trimming pared 2 bases from V and 0 bases from J, leaving 8 bases between. Germline V CDR1 and CDR2: MGHRA, YSYEKL. CDR3 size: 15 residues. The investigators amplified TCR beta CDR3 regions from RNA transcripts. Researchers ran a first-round RT-PCR on the TCR CDR3 using the HTBI primer set. Each CDR3 protein gets one entry after TCRdb re-called the multiplex PCR reads with MiXCR. The sample lists 250,000 or so distinct CDR3 sequences; roughly 15% were seen once. This sample stems from a study of T cells in Graves' hyperthyroidism and ophthalmopathy.

This TCR was sampled from a woman between 40 and 50 years old with Graves' hyperthyroidism that later progressed to Graves' ophthalmopathy. The V gene is TRBV4-1, the J gene TRBJ2-4, with D maybe TRBD2 (6 bases). The sample consisted of blood. The CDR3 spells CASSQLGLAKNIQYF. As DNA, the CDR3 is TGCGCCAGCAGCCAACTGGGACTAGCCAAAAACATTCAGTACTTC.